The clone carrying this T cell receptor (beta chain) was found once. Its antigen remains unidentified. These data originate in a study of cytomegalovirus exposure and HLA in healthy donors. TCRdb keeps only in-frame clones here, not all; method: immunoSEQ multiplex PCR. The sample comprises 110,000 or so clones, 75% to 90% of which are singletons, and 4.4% rests with the top ten. Study results and caveats: The study designated 150 or so TCR beta chains cytomegalovirus-associated.

Germline CDR1 MRHNA, CDR2 SNTAGT. The length of the CDR3 is 13 residues. With V trimmed by 6 bases and J by 5 bases, 5 bases remained unmatched. Sequencing input: PBMCs. This sequence originates from a man aged 18 to 29 in good health and CMV-seropositive. V and J are TRBV6-4 and TRBJ2-5; the match to TRBD2 covers 8 bases. The DNA of the CDR3 is TGTGCCAGCAGCGCGGGGGGCCTGGAGACCCAGTACTTC. Its translation is CASSAGGLETQYF.